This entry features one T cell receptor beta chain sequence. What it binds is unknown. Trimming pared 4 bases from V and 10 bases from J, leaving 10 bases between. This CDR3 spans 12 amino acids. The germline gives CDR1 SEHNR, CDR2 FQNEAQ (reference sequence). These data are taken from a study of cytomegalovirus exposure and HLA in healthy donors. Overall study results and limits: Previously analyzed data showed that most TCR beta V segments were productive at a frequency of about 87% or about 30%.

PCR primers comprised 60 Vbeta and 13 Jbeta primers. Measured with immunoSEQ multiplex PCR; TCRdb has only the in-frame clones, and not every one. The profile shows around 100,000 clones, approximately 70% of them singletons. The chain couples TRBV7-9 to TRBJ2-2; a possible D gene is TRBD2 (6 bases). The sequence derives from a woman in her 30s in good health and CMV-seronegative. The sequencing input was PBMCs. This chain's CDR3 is CASSSGGEELFF. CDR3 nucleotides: TGTGCCAGCAGCTCCGGGGGTGAGGAGCTGTTTTTT.